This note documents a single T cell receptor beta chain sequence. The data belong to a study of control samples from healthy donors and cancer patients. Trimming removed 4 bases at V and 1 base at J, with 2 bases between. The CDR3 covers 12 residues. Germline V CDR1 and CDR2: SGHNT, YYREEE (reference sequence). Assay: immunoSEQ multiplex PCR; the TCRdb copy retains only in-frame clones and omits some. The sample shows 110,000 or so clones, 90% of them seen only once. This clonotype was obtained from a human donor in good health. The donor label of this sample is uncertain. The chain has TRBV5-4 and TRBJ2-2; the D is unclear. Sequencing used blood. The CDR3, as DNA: TGTGCCAGCAGCCGGAACACCGGGGAGCTGTTTTTT. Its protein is CASSRNTGELFF.